One and the same sample provided the 2 T cell receptor beta chains below, sequenced in a study of cytomegalovirus exposure and HLA in healthy donors. Researchers ran the PCR with 60 Vbeta and 13 Jbeta primers. Method: immunoSEQ multiplex PCR; TCRdb's copy keeps in-frame clones and lacks some. The data hold just over 150,000 clones, with around 74% observed a single time. Sequencing was performed on PBMCs. These receptors all stem from a female donor in good health and CMV-seronegative.

The CDR3, as DNA: TGCGCCAGCAGCCAAACGGGACTAGGCACAGATACGCAGTATTTT. It specifies CASSQTGLGTDTQYF. J is TRBJ2-3 and V is TRBV4-1; 8 bases map to TRBD2. The junction had 2 bases not matched to a gene; V was cut back by 2 bases and J by 1 base. CDR1 and CDR2 from the germline V gene are MGHRA and YSYEKL. There are 15 residues in the CDR3.

The V and J genes are TRBV4-1 and TRBJ2-3; D unresolved. The CDR3 has 13 amino acids. The V end was cut by 1 base, the J end by 2 bases, with 4 bases between. Germline loops: CDR1 MGHRA, CDR2 YSYEKL. CDR3: CASSQAYTDTQYF. The CDR3 nucleotides are TGCGCCAGCAGCCAAGCCTACACAGATACGCAGTATTTT.